One T cell receptor beta chain is described in this entry. Its target is unknown. This record belongs to a study of OX40 agonist ivuxolimab in advanced cancers. Points from the study as a whole: CD8+ T cells (on average) carried more expanded clones than CD4+ T cells.

The CDR3 contains 13 residues. The germline V gene has CDR1 MDHEN and CDR2 SYDVKM. Trimming cost V 4 bases and J 4 bases, with 8 bases left between them. Assay: immunoSEQ multiplex PCR; the TCRdb copy retains only in-frame clones and omits some. Counted here are tens of thousands of clones, more than 85% occurring once; the ten biggest clones make up over 11%. The rearrangement uses TRBV28 and TRBJ1-5; D is uncertain. This sample comprised CD4+ or CD8+ T cells sorted from blood, obtained in a trial of the OX40 agonist ivuxolimab. This clonotype was sampled from an adult with an advanced solid tumor such as melanoma, head and neck, liver or kidney cancer. The CDR3 DNA sequence: TGTGCCAGCAGTTATGATGTTAATCAGCCCCAGCATTTT. Translation gives CASSYDVNQPQHF.